The present T cell receptor beta chain was sequenced within a study of T cells in tuberculosis. Study outcomes and limitations: Classification accuracy was roughly 87% (AUROC over 0.85) with the GMM-specific repertoire. Shorter CDR3-alpha in active tuberculosis partly drove smaller distances.

Concerning this clone itself: Its antigen is not identified.

The method was immunoSEQ multiplex PCR; TCRdb's version includes in-frame clones alone and lacks a portion of them. The table includes 30,000 to 35,000 clones, less than 95% detected once. The germline V gene has CDR1 SNHLY and CDR2 FYNNEI. This CDR3 is built from 17 residues. V dropped 2 bases and J dropped 2 bases, with 16 bases sitting between them. The rearrangement uses TRBV2 and TRBJ1-5; possibly TRBD1 for D (6 bases). The material sequenced was PBMCs. This TCR was sampled from a donor aged 10-35 years with latent tuberculosis or without tuberculosis infection. Some clones in this sample may be carry-over from other donors' samples. In DNA, the CDR3 is TGTGCCAGCAGTGAAATGGGGGGGCAGGCGGGCAATCAGCCCCAGCATTTT. This translates into CASSEMGGQAGNQPQHF. Variable domain in full (rest from reference TRBV2 and TRBJ1-5): EPEVTQTPSHQVTQMGQEVILRCVPISNHLYFYWYRQILGQKVEFLVSFYNNEISEKSEIFDDQFSVERPDGSNFTLKIRSTKLEDSAMYFCASSEMGGQAGNQPQHFGDGTRLSIL.